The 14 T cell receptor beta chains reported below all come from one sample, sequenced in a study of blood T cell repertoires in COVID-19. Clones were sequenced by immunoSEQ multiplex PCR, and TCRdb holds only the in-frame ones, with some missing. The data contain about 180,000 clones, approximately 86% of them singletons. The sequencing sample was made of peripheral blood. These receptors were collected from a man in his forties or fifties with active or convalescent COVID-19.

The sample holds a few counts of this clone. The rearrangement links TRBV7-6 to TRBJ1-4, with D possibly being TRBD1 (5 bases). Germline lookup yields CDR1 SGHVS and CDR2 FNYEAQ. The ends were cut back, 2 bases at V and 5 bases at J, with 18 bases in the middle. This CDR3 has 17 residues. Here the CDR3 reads CASSLFAADRENEKLFF. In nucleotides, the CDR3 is TGTGCCAGCAGCTTATTTGCGGCAGACAGAGAGAATGAAAAACTGTTTTTT. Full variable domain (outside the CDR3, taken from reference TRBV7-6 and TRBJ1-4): GAGVSQSPRYKVTKRGQDVALRCDPISGHVSLYWYRQALGQGPEFLTYFNYEAQQDKSGLPNDRFSAERPEGSISTLTIQRTEQRDSAMYRCASSLFAADRENEKLFFGSGTQLSVL.

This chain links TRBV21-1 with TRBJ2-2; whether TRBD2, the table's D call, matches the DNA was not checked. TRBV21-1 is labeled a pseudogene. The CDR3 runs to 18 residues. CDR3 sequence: CASSIHPGLAGDTGELFF. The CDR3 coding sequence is TGTGCCAGCAGCATACACCCAGGACTAGCGGGAGACACCGGGGAGCTGTTTTTT.

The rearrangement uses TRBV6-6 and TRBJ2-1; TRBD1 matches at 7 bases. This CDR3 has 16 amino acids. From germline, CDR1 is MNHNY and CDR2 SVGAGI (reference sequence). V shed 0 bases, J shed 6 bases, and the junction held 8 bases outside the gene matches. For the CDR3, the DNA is TGTGCCAGCAGTTACTCGTTTGGCAGGGGGTCCAATGAGCAGTTCTTC. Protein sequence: CASSYSFGRGSNEQFF.

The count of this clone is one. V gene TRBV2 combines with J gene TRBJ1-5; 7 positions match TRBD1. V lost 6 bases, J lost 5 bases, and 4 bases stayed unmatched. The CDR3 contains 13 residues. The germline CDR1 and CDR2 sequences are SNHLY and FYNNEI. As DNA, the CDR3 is TGTGCCAGCAGCGGACAGGCCGATCAGCCCCAGCATTTT. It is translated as CASSGQADQPQHF.

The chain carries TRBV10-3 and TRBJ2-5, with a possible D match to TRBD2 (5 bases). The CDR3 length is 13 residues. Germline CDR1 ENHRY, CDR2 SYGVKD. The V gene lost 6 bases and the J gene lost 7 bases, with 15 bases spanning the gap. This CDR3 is CAIRSPEAGTQYF. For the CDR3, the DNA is TGTGCCATCAGGTCCCCGGAGGCCGGGACCCAGTACTTC.

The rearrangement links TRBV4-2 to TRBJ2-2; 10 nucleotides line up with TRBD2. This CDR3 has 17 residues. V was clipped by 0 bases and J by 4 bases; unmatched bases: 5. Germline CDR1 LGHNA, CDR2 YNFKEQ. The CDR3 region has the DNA TGTGCCAGCAGCCAAGAAGTGAGCGGGGGGGCCACCGGGGAGCTGTTTTTT. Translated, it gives CASSQEVSGGATGELFF.

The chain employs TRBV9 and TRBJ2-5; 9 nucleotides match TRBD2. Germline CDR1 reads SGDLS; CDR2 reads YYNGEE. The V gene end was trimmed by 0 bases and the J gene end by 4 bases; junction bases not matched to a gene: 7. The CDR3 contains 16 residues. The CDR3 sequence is CASSVGGGRALETQYF. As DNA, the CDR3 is TGTGCCAGCAGCGTAGGTGGCGGGAGGGCCTTAGAGACCCAGTACTTC.

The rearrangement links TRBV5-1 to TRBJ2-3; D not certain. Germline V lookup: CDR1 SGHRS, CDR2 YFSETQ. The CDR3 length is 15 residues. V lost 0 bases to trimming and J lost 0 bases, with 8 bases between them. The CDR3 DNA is TGCGCCAGCAGCTTGGGGAGCTACAGCACAGATACGCAGTATTTT. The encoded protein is CASSLGSYSTDTQYF.

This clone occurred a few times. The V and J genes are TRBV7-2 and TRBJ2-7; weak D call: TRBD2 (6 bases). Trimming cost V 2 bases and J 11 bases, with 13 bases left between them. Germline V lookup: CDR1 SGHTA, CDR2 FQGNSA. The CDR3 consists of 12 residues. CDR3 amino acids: CASSLNSGLKYF. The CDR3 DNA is TGTGCCAGCAGCTTAAATAGCGGCCTGAAGTACTTC.

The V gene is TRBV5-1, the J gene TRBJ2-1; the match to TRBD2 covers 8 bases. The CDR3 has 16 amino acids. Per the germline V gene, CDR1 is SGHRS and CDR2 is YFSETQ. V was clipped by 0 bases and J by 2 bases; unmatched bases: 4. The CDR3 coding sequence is TGCGCCAGCAGCTTGGTCGAGCGGGAGCCCTACAATGAGCAGTTCTTC. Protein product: CASSLVEREPYNEQFF.

The CDR3 DNA reads as TGCGCCAGTCAAGCGGGCACGAACACCGGGGAGCTGTTTTTT. As protein: CASQAGTNTGELFF. J is TRBJ2-2 and V is TRBV5-1; D is perhaps TRBD2 (6 bases). Trimming removed 8 bases from V and 0 bases from J, with 11 bases in between. The CDR3 length is 14 residues. Germline V gene data show CDR1 as SGHRS and CDR2 as YFSETQ.

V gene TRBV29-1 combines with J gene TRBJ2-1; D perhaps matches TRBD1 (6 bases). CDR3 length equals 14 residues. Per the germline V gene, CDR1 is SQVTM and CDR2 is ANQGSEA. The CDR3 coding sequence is TGCAGGACAAATCCCAGGGGACCCTACAATGAGCAGTTCTTC. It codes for CRTNPRGPYNEQFF.

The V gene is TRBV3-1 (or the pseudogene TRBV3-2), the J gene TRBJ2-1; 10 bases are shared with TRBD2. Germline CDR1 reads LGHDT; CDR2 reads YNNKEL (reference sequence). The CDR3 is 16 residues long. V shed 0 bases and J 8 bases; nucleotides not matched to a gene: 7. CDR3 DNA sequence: TGTGCCAGCAGCCAAGAACAGGCTAGCGGGAGCTATGAGCAGTTCTTC. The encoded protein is CASSQEQASGSYEQFF.

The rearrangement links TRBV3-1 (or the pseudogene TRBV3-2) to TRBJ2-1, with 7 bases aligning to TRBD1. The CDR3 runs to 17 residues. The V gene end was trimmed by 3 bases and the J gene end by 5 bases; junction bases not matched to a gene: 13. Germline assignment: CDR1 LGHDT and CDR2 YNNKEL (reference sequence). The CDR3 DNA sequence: TGTGCCAGCAGCCAGGACATTCCAGGGACAGCCCACAATGAGCAGTTCTTC. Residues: CASSQDIPGTAHNEQFF.